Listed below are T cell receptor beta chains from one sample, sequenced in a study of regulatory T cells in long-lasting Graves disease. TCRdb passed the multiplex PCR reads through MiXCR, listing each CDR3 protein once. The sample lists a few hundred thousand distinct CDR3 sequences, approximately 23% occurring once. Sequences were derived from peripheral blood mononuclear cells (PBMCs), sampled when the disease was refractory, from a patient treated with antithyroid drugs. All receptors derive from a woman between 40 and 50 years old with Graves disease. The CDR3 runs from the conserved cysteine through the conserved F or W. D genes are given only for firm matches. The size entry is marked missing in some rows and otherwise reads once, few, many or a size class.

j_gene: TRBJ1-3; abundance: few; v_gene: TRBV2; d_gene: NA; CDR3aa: CASSDDDWIGNTIYF; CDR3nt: TGTGCCAGCAGTGATGACGACTGGATTGGAAACACCATATATTTT
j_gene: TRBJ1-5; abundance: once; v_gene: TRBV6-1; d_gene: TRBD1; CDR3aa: CARPFRDRACSNQPQHF; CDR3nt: TGTGCCAGACCCTTTCGGGACAGGGCTTGTAGCAATCAGCCCCAGCATTTT
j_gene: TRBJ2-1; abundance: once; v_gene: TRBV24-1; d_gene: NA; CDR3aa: CATSDLTAGAYNEQFF; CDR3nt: TGTGCCACCAGTGATTTGACGGCAGGAGCCTACAATGAGCAGTTCTTC
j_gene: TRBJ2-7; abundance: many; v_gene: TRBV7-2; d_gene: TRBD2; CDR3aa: CASSPLSGKSRSEQYF; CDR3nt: TGTGCCAGCAGCCCCCTTAGCGGGAAGTCGAGGAGCGAGCAGTACTTC
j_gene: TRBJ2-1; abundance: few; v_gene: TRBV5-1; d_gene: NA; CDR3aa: CASASGGSSYNEQFF; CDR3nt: TGCGCCAGCGCCTCAGGAGGCAGCTCCTACAATGAGCAGTTCTTC
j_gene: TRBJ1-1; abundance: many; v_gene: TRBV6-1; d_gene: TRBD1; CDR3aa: CASSTTGGLSTEAFF; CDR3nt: TGTGCCAGCAGTACGACAGGGGGGCTTTCCACTGAAGCTTTCTTT
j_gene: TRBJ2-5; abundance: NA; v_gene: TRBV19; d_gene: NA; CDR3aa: CASSGEQGTQYF; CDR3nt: TGTGCCAGTAGTGGGGAACAAGGGACCCAGTACTTC
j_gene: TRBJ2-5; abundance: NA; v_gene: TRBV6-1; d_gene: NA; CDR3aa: CASSEVWRRETQYF; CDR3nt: TGTGCCAGCAGTGAAGTATGGAGAAGGGAGACCCAGTACTTC
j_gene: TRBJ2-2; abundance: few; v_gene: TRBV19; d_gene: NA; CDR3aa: CASNWAGATGELFF; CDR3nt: TGTGCCAGTAATTGGGCAGGGGCAACCGGGGAGCTGTTTTTT
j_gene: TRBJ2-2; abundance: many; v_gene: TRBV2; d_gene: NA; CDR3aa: CASSTGTGGTGELFF; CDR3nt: TGTGCCAGCAGTACCGGGACTGGGGGGACCGGGGAGCTGTTTTTT
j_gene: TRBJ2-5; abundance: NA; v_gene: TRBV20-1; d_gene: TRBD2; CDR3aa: CSASGRVLPRKETQYF; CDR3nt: TGCAGTGCTAGCGGGAGGGTCTTACCTAGAAAAGAGACCCAGTACTTC
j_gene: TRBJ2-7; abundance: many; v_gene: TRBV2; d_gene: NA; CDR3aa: CASRVSLVYEQYF; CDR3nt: TGTGCCAGCAGAGTAAGCTTAGTCTACGAGCAGTACTTC
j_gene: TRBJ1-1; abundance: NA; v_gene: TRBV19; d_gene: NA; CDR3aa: CASSIMPNTEAFF; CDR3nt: TGTGCCAGTAGTATAATGCCGAACACTGAAGCTTTCTTT
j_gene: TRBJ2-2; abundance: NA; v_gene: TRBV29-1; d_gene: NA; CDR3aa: CSVDGGTGELFF; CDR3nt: TGCAGCGTTGACGGGGGTACCGGGGAGCTGTTTTTT
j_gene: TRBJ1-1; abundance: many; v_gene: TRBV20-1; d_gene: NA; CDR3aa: CSAKGGTEAFF; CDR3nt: TGCAGTGCCAAAGGGGGAACTGAAGCTTTCTTT
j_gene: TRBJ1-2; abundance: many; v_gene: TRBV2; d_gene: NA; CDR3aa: CASNSGARGYTF; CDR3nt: TGTGCCAGCAACTCTGGGGCGCGTGGCTACACCTTC
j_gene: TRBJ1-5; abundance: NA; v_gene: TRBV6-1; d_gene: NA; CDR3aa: CASRNRDIYSNRPQHF; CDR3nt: TGTGCCAGCAGGAACCGAGACATTTATAGCAATCGGCCCCAGCATTTT
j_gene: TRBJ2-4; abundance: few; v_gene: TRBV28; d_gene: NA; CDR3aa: CASSFPGLATKNIQYF; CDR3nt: TGTGCCAGCAGTTTCCCGGGGCTTGCGACCAAAAACATTCAGTACTTC